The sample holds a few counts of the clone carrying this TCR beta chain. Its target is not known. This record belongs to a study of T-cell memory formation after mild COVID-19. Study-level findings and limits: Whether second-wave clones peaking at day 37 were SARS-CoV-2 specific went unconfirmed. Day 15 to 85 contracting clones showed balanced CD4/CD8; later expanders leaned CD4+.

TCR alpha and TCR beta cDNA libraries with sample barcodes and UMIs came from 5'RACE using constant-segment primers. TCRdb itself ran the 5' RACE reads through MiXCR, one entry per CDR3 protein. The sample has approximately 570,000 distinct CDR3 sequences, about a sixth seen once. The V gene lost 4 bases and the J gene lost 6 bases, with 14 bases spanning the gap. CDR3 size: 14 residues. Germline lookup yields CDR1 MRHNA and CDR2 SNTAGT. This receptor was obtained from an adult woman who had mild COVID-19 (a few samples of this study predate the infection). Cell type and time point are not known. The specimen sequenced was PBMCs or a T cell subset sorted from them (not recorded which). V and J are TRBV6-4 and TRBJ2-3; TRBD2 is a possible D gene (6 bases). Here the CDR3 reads CASSAGVTPDTQYF. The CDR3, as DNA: TGTGCCAGCAGTGCGGGGGTGACGCCGGATACGCAGTATTTT.